This T cell receptor (beta chain) emerged from a study of T-cell memory formation after mild COVID-19. Each CDR3 protein gets one entry after TCRdb re-called the 5' RACE reads with MiXCR. The repertoire has roughly 450,000 distinct CDR3 sequences, about a sixth of them found once; the top ten carry about 22%. General study points: Clones that contracted from day 15 to 85 had balanced CD4/CD8; later expanders were CD4+ biased.

About this clonotype: Its antigen is as yet unknown.

The CDR3 runs to 14 residues. Germline CDR1 SGHRS, CDR2 YFSETQ. V was cut by 3 bases and J by 6 bases, with 12 bases left in between. The sequencing sample was made of PBMCs or a T cell subset sorted from them (not recorded which). This chain links TRBV5-1 with TRBJ1-4; D unresolved. This clonotype originated in a man in his late teens or twenties who had mild COVID-19 (a few samples of this study predate the infection). Cell type and time point are not known. CDR3 protein: CASSWDEGYEKLFF. DNA of the CDR3: TGCGCCAGCAGCTGGGATGAAGGGTATGAAAAACTGTTTTTT. Variable domain in full (rest from reference TRBV5-1 and TRBJ1-4): KAGVTQTPRYLIKTRGQQVTLSCSPISGHRSVSWYQQTPGQGLQFLFEYFSETQRNKGNFPGRFSGRQFSNSRSEMNVSTLELGDSALYLCASSWDEGYEKLFFGSGTQLSVL.